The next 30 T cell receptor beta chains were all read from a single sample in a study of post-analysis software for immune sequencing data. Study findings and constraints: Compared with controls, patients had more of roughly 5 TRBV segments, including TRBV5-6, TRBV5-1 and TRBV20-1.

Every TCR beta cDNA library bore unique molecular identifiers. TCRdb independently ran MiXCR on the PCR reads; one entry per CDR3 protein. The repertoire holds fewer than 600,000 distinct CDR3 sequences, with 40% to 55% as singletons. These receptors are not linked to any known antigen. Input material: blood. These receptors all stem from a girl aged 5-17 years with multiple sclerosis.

The CDR3 sequence is CATSRARDSNYNEQFF. DNA of the CDR3: TGTGCCACCAGCAGAGCCAGGGACAGTAACTACAATGAGCAGTTCTTC. The genes are TRBV15 and TRBJ2-1; 7 bases fit TRBD1. The CDR3 is 16 amino acids. The J segment lost 3 bases and the V segment lost 1 base, leaving 6 bases of the junction unmatched. Germline CDR1 and CDR2: LNHNV and YYDKDF (reference sequence).

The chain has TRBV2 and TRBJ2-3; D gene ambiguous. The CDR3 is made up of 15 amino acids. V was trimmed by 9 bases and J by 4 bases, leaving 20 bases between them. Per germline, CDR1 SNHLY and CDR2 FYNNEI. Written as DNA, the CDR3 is TGTGCCAGTAGCACGGAGCAAGGTGTCCCAGATACGCAGTATTTT. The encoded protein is CASSTEQGVPDTQYF.

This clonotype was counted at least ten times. As DNA, the CDR3 is TGCAGCGTTGCATCCTCAGGACTAGCGGGAGCCCACGAGCAGTACTTC. Its protein product is CSVASSGLAGAHEQYF. This chain joins TRBV29-1 and TRBJ2-7; 13 nucleotides agree with TRBD2. J lost 5 bases, V lost 4 bases, and 11 bases had no gene match. The germline V gene encodes CDR1 SQVTM and CDR2 ANQGSEA. The CDR3 is 16 residues long.

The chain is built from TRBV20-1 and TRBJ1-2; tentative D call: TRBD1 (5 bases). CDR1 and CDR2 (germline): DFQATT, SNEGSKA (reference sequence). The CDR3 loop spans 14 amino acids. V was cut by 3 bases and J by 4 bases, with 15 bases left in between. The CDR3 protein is CSARAREKPYGYTF. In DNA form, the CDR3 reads TGCAGTGCTAGGGCCAGGGAGAAACCCTATGGCTACACCTTC.

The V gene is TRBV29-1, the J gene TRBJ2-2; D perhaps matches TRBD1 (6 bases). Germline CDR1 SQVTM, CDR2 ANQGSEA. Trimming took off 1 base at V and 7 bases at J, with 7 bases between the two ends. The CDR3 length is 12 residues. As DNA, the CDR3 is TGCAGCGTTGAAGGACAGGTCGGGGAGCTGTTTTTT. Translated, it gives CSVEGQVGELFF.

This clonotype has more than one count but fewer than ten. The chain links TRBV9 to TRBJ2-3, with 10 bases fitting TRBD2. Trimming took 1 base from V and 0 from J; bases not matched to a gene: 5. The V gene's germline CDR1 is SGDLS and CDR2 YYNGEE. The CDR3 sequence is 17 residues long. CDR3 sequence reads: CASSVSSGRMSTDTQYF. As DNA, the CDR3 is TGTGCCAGCAGCGTAAGTAGCGGGAGGATGAGCACAGATACGCAGTATTTT.

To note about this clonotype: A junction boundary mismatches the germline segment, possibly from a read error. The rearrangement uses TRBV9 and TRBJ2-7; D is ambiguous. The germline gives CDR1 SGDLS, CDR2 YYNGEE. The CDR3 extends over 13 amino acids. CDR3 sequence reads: CASSVDDSYGQYF. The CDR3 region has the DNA TGTGCCAGCAGCGTAGACGACTCCTACGGGCAGTACTTC. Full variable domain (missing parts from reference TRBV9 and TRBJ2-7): DSGVTQTPKHLITATGQRVTLRCSPRSGDLSVYWYQQSLDQGLQFLIQYYNGEERAKGNILERFSAQQFPDLHSELNLSSLELGDSALYFCASSVDDSYGQYFGPGTRLTVT.

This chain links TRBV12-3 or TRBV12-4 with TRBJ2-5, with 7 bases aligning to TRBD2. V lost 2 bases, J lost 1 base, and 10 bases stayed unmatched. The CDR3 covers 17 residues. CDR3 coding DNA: TGTGCCAGCAGTTTAAGGACTAGTGGGAGTCTCCAAGAGACCCAGTACTTC. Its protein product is CASSLRTSGSLQETQYF.

CDR3 sequence reads: CSVESALAGEQETQYF. CDR3 nucleotide sequence: TGCAGCGTTGAATCGGCTCTAGCGGGCGAGCAAGAGACCCAGTACTTC. The gene calls are TRBV29-1 and TRBJ2-5; 8 bases match TRBD2. V lost 2 bases and J lost 2; bases outside the gene matches: 10. The CDR3 spans 16 residues. CDR1 and CDR2 (germline): SQVTM, ANQGSEA.

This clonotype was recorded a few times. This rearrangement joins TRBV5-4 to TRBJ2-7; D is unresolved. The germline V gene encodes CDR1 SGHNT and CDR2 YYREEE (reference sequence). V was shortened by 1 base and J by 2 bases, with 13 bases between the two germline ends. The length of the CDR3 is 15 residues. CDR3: CASSLQSGPTYEQYF. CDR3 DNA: TGTGCCAGCAGCTTGCAATCCGGACCGACCTACGAGCAGTACTTC.

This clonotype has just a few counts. CDR3 region: CASSRLSRWANVLTF. CDR3 in DNA: TGTGCCAGCAGTCGTCTGAGTAGATGGGCCAACGTCCTGACTTTC. The chain employs TRBV6-6 and TRBJ2-6; D ambiguous. The CDR3 runs 15 residues. From germline, CDR1 is MNHNY and CDR2 SVGAGI (reference sequence). The V end was cut by 5 bases, the J end by 5 bases, with 13 bases between.

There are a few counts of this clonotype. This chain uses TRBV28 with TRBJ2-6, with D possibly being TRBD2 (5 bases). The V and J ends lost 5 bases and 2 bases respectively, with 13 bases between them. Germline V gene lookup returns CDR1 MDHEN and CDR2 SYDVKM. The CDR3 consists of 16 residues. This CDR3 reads CASSPPRDTGANVLTF. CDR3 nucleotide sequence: TGTGCCAGCAGTCCCCCCCGGGATACTGGGGCCAACGTCCTGACTTTC. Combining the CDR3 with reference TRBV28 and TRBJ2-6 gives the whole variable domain DVKVTQSSRYLVKRTGEKVFLECVQDMDHENMFWYRQDPGLGLRLIYFSYDVKMKEKGDIPEGYSVSREKKERFSLILESASTNQTSMYLCASSPPRDTGANVLTFGAGSRLTVL.

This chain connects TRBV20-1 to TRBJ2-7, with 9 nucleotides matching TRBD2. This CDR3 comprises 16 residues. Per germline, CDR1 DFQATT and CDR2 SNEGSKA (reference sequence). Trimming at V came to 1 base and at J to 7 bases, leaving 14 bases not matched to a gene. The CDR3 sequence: CSARGPTSGLDNEQYF. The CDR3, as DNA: TGCAGTGCTAGAGGCCCGACTAGCGGACTAGACAATGAGCAGTACTTC.

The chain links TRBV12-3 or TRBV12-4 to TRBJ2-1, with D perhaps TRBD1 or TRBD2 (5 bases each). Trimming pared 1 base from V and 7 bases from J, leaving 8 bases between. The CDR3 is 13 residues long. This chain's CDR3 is CASSLGDENEQFF. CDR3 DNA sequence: TGTGCCAGCAGTTTAGGGGACGAAAATGAGCAGTTCTTC.

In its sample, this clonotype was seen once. The CDR3 protein is CASSLGLGNYGYTF. In nucleotides, the CDR3 is TGTGCCAGCAGCTTAGGGTTGGGGAACTATGGCTACACCTTC. The chain carries TRBV7-2 and TRBJ1-2; D not resolved. Trimming shortened V by 1 base and J by 2 bases, and 8 bases separated the two germline ends. The CDR3 spans 14 residues. Germline values: CDR1 SGHTA, CDR2 FQGNSA.

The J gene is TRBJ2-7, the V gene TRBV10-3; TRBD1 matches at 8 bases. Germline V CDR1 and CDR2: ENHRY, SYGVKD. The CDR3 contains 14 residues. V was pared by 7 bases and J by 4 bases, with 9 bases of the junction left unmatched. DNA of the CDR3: TGTGCCATCAACCCCGGACAGGGAATTTACGAGCAGTACTTC. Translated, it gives CAINPGQGIYEQYF.

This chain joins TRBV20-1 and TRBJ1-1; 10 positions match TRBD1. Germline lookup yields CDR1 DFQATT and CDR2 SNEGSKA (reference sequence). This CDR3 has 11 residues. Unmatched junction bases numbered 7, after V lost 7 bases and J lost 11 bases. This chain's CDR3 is CSVGTGAAAFF. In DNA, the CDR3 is TGCAGTGTGGGGACAGGGGCTGCGGCTTTCTTT.

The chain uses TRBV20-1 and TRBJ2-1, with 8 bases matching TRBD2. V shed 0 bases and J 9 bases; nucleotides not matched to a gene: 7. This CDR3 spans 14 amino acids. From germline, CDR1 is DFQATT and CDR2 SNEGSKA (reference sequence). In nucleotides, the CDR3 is TGCAGTGCTAGAGACGGCGGGAGGAGTGCTGAGCAGTTCTTC. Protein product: CSARDGGRSAEQFF.

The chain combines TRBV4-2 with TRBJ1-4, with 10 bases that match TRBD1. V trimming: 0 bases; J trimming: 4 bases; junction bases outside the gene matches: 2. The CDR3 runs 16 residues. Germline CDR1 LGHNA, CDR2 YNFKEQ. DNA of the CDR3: TGTGCCAGCAGCCAAGATGGGACAGGGGATAATGAAAAACTGTTTTTT. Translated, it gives CASSQDGTGDNEKLFF.

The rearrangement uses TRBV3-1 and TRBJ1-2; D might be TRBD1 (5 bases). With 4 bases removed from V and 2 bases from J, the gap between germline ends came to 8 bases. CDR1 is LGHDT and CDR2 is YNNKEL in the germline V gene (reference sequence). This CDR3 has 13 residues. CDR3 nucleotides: TGTGCCAGCAGCCCAGGGATGAACTATGGCTACACCTTC. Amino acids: CASSPGMNYGYTF.

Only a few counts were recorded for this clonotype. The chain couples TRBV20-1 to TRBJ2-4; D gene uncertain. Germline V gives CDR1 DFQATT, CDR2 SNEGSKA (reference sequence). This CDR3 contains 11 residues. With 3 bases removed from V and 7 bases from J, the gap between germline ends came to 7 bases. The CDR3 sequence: CSARGPNIQYF. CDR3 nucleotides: TGCAGTGCTAGGGGTCCTAACATTCAGTACTTC.

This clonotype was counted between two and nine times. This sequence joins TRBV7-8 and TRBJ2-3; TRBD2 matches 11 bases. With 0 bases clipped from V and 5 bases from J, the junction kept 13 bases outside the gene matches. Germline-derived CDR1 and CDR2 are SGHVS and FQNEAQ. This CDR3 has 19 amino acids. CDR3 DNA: TGTGCCAGCAGCTTAGCGGGGCTTTTGACTAGCGGGATGGGAGATACGCAGTATTTT. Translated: CASSLAGLLTSGMGDTQYF.

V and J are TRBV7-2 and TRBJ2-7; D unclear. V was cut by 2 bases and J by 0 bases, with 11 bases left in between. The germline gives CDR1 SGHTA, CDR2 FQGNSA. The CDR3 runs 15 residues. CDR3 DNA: TGTGCCAGCAGCTTACGAGCGAGTAGCTCCTACGAGCAGTACTTC. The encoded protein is CASSLRASSSYEQYF.

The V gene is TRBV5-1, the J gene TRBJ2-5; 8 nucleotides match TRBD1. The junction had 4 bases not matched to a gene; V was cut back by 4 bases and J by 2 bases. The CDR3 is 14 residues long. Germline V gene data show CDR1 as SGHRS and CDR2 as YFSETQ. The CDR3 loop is CASSGGDRQETQYF. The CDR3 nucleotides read TGCGCCAGCAGCGGAGGGGACAGGCAAGAGACCCAGTACTTC. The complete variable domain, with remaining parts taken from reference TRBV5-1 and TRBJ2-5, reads KAGVTQTPRYLIKTRGQQVTLSCSPISGHRSVSWYQQTPGQGLQFLFEYFSETQRNKGNFPGRFSGRQFSNSRSEMNVSTLELGDSALYLCASSGGDRQETQYFGPGTRLLVL.

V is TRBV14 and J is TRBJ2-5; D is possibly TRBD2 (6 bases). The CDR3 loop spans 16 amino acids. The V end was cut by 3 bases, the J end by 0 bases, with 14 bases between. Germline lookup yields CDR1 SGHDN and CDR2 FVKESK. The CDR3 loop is CASSHGEARYQETQYF. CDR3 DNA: TGTGCCAGCAGCCACGGGGAGGCGAGGTACCAAGAGACCCAGTACTTC.

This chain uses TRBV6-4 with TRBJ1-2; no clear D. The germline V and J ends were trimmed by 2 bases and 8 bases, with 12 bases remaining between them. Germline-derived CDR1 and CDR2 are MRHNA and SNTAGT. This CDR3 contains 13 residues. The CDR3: CASSDTRREGYTF. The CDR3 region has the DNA TGTGCCAGCAGTGACACAAGGAGGGAAGGCTACACCTTC.

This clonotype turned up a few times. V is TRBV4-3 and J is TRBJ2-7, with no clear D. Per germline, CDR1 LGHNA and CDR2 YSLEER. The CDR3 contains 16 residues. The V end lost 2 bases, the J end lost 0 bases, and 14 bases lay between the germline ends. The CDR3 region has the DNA TGCGCCAGCAGCCAATATGGTGGAGCTAGCTCCTACGAGCAGTACTTC. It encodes CASSQYGGASSYEQYF.

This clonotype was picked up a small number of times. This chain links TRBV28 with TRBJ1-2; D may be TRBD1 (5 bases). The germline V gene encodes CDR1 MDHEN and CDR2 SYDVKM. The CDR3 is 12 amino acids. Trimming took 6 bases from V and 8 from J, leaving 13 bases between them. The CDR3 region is CASSHQGYGYTF. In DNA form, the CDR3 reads TGTGCCAGCAGCCACCAGGGTTACGGCTACACCTTC.

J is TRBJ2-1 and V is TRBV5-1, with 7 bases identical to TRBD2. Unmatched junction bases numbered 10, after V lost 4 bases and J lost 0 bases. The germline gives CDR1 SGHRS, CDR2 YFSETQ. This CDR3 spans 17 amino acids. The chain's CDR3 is CASSHGGGSTSYNEQFF. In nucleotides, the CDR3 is TGCGCCAGCAGCCATGGGGGGGGAAGTACCTCCTACAATGAGCAGTTCTTC.

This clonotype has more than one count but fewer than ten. CDR3 nucleotides: TGTGCCAGCAGTGAAACCTTTCCCTCCTACGAGCAGTACTTC. It translates to CASSETFPSYEQYF. The chain employs TRBV6-1 and TRBJ2-7; no reliable D call. Germline V gives CDR1 MNHNS, CDR2 SASEGT. This CDR3 has 14 amino acids. Trimming pared 2 bases from V and 0 bases from J, leaving 8 bases between.